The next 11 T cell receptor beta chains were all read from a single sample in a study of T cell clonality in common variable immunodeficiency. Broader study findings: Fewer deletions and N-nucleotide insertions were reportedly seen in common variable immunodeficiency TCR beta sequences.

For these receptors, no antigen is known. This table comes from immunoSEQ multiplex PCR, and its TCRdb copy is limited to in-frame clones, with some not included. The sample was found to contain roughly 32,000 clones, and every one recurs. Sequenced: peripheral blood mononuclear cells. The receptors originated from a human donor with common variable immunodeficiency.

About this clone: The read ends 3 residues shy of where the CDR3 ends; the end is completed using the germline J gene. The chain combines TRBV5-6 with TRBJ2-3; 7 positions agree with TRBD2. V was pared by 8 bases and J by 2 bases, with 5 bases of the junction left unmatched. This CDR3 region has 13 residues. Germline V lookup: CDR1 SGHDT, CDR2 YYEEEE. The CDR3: CASARGTTDTQYF. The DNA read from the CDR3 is TGTGCCAGTGCGCGGGGGACCACAGATACG.

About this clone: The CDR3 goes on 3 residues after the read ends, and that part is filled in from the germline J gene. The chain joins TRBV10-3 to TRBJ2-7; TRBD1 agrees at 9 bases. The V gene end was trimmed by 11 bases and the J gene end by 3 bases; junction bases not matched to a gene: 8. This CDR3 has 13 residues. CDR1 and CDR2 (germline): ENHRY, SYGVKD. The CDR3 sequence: CAGGQGPVYEQYF. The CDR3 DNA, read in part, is TGTGCCGGAGGACAGGGGCCGGTCTACGAG.

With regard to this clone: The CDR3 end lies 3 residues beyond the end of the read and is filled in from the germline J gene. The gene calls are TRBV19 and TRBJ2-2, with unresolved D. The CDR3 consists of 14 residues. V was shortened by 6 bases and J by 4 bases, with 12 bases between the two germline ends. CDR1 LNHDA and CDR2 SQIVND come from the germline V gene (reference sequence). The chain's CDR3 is CASSDGSITGELFF. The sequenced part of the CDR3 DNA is TGTGCCAGTAGCGACGGGTCTATCACCGGGGAG. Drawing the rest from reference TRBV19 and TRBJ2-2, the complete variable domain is DGGITQSPKYLFRKEGQNVTLSCEQNLNHDAMYWYRQDPGQGLRLIYYSQIVNDFQKGDIAEGYSVSREKKESFPLTVTSAQKNPTAFYLCASSDGSITGELFFGEGSRLTVL.

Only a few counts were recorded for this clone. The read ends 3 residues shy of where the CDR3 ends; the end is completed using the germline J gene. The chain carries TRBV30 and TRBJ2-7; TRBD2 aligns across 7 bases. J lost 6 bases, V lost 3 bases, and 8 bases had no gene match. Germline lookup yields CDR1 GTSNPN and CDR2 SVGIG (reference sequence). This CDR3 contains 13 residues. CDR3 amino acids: CAWRGGEGSEQYF. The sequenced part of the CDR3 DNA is TGTGCCTGGAGGGGGGGGGAGGGGAGCGAG.

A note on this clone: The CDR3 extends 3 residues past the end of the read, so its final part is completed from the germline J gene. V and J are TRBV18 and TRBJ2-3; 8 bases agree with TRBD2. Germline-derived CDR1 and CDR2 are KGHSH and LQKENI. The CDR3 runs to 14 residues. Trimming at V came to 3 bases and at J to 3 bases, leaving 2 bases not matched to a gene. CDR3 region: CASSPGLDTDTQYF. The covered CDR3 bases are TGTGCCAGCTCACCGGGACTAGATACAGATACG.

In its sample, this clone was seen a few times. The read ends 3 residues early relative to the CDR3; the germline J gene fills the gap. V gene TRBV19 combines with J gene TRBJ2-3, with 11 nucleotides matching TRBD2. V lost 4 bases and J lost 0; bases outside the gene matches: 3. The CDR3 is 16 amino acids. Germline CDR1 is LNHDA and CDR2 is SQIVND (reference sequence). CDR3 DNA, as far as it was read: TGTGCCAGTAGTACGGGACTAGCGGTCAGCACAGATACG. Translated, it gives CASSTGLAVSTDT. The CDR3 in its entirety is CASSTGLAVSTDTQYF.

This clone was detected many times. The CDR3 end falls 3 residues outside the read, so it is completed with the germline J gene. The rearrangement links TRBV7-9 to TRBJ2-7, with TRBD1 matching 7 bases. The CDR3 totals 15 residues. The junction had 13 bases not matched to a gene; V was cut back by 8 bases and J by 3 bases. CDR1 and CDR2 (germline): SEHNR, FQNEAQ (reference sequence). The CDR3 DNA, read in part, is TGTGCCAGCCAGAGGGCAACGGGACAGCTCTACGAG. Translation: CASQRATGQLYE. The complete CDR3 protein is CASQRATGQLYEQYF. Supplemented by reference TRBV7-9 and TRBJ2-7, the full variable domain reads DTGVSQNPRHKITKRGQNVTFRCDPISEHNRLYWYRQTLGQGPEFLTYFQNEAQLEKSRLLSDRFSAERPKGSFSTLEIQRTEQGDSAMYLCASQRATGQLYEQYFGPGTRLTVT.

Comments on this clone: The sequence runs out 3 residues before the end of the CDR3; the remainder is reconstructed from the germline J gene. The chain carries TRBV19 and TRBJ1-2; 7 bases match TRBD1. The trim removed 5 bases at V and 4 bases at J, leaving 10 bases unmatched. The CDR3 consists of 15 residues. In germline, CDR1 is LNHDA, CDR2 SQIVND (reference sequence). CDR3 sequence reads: CASSARTGEGYGYTF. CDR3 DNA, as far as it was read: TGTGCCAGTAGTGCGAGAACAGGGGAAGGCTATGGC.

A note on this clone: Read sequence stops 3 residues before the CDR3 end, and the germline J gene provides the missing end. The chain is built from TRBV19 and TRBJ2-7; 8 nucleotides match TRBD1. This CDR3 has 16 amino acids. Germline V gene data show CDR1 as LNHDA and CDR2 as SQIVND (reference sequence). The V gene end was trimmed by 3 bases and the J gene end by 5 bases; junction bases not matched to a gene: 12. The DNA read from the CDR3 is TGTGCCAGTAGTATGCTCGCCGGGACAGGAGTCGACGAG. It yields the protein CASSMLAGTGVDE. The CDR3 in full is CASSMLAGTGVDEQYF.

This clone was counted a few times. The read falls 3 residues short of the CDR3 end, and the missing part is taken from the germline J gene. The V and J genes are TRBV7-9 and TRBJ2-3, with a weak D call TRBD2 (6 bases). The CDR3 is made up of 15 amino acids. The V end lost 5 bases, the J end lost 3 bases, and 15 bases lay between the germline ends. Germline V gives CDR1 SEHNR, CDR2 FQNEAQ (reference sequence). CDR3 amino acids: CASSPGLGGTDTQYF. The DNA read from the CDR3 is TGTGCCAGCAGCCCGGGACTGGGAGGTACAGATACG.

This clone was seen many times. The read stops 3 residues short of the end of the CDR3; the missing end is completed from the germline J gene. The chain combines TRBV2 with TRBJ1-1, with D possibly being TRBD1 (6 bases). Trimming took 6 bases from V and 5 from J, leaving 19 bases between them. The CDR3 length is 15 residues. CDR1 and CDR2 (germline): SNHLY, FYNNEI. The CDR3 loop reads CASSRAQGFRTEAFF. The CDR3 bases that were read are TGTGCCAGCAGCCGAGCTCAGGGGTTCCGAACTGAA.